The 8 T cell receptor beta chains below were found in one sample sequenced in a study of blood T cell repertoires in COVID-19. Data came from immunoSEQ multiplex PCR; TCRdb stores just in-frame clones and leaves some out. The sample carries 150,000 or so clones, just under 85% recorded once. Sequenced: PBMCs or T cells enriched from blood (not recorded which). Receptors originate from a man aged 50-59 years who had recovered from COVID-19.

This CDR3 reads CASSTLSNSYEQYF. The CDR3 nucleotides are TGTGCCAGCAGTACCCTTAGCAACTCCTACGAGCAGTACTTC. This chain connects TRBV6-5 to TRBJ2-7; D not certain. The germline V gene has CDR1 MNHEY and CDR2 SVGAGI. The length of the CDR3 is 14 residues. Trimming pared 5 bases from V and 0 bases from J, leaving 11 bases between.

This clone has only one observation. The chain links TRBV19 to TRBJ2-7, with TRBD2 matching over 8 bases. The CDR3 is 16 residues long. The J segment lost 6 bases and the V segment lost 5 bases, leaving 15 bases of the junction unmatched. From germline, CDR1 is LNHDA and CDR2 SQIVND (reference sequence). This chain's CDR3 is CASSSREGLGASEQYF. The DNA for the CDR3 is TGTGCCAGTAGTTCCAGAGAGGGACTAGGGGCGAGCGAGCAGTACTTC.

J is TRBJ1-2 and V is TRBV13; D remains ambiguous. CDR1 is PRHDT, CDR2 FYEKMQ, per germline (reference sequence). V dropped 0 bases and J dropped 3 bases, with 5 bases sitting between them. The length of the CDR3 is 13 residues. The CDR3 bases are TGTGCCAGCAGCTTAGGCGGGTACTATGGCTACACCTTC. Protein product: CASSLGGYYGYTF. Full variable domain (missing parts from reference TRBV13 and TRBJ1-2): AAGVIQSPRHLIKEKRETATLKCYPIPRHDTVYWYQQGPGQDPQFLISFYEKMQSDKGSIPDRFSAQQFSDYHSELNMSSLELGDSALYFCASSLGGYYGYTFGSGTRLTVV.

The chain joins TRBV9 to TRBJ1-6; 7 bases are shared with TRBD1. The CDR3 length is 15 residues. J gave up 6 bases and V 4 bases, and 7 bases lay outside the gene matches. The germline CDR1 and CDR2 sequences are SGDLS and YYNGEE. In nucleotides, the CDR3 is TGTGCCAGCAGCCTCACAGGGGCGATTAATTCACCCCTCCACTTT. Residues: CASSLTGAINSPLHF. The full variable domain, in which reference TRBV9 and TRBJ1-6 provide the parts outside the CDR3, is DSGVTQTPKHLITATGQRVTLRCSPRSGDLSVYWYQQSLDQGLQFLIQYYNGEERAKGNILERFSAQQFPDLHSELNLSSLELGDSALYFCASSLTGAINSPLHFGNGTRLTVT.

V gene TRBV4-1 combines with J gene TRBJ2-7; 12 bases map to TRBD2. Germline V gene lookup returns CDR1 MGHRA and CDR2 YSYEKL. Unmatched junction bases numbered 6, after V lost 0 bases and J lost 6 bases. The CDR3 sequence is 16 residues long. CDR3: CASSQDSLAGGREQYF. The DNA of the CDR3 is TGCGCCAGCAGCCAAGATTCACTAGCGGGGGGTCGCGAGCAGTACTTC.

V usage is TRBV19 and J usage is TRBJ2-3; TRBD2 matches 11 bases. The CDR3 contains 16 residues. The V segment lost 4 bases and the J segment 2 bases; nucleotides outside the gene matches: 5. Germline V gene lookup returns CDR1 LNHDA and CDR2 SQIVND (reference sequence). CDR3 in DNA: TGTGCCAGTAGTACCCTAGCGGGGGGAAACACAGATACGCAGTATTTT. Its protein is CASSTLAGGNTDTQYF. Full variable domain (rest looked up from reference TRBV19 and TRBJ2-3): DGGITQSPKYLFRKEGQNVTLSCEQNLNHDAMYWYRQDPGQGLRLIYYSQIVNDFQKGDIAEGYSVSREKKESFPLTVTSAQKNPTAFYLCASSTLAGGNTDTQYFGPGTRLTVL.

This chain's CDR3 is CASRRFPSGGGGNEQFF. CDR3 coding DNA: TGTGCCAGCCGCAGGTTCCCTAGCGGGGGAGGGGGCAATGAGCAGTTCTTC. The V gene is TRBV3-1 (or the pseudogene TRBV3-2), the J gene TRBJ2-1; TRBD2 agrees at 10 bases. There are 17 residues in the CDR3. Germline V CDR1 and CDR2: LGHDT, YNNKEL (reference sequence). Trimming took 8 bases from V and 6 from J; bases not matched to a gene: 16.

This clone was recorded only once. V is TRBV5-1 and J is TRBJ1-2; D is undetermined. The CDR3 covers 15 residues. With 0 bases removed from V and 1 base from J, the gap between germline ends came to 10 bases. Germline-derived CDR1 and CDR2 are SGHRS and YFSETQ. The CDR3 bases are TGCGCCAGCAGCTTGGCCTCGGCGGGTAACTATGGCTACACCTTC. The encoded protein is CASSLASAGNYGYTF. The full variable domain, with the rest looked up from reference TRBV5-1 and TRBJ1-2, is KAGVTQTPRYLIKTRGQQVTLSCSPISGHRSVSWYQQTPGQGLQFLFEYFSETQRNKGNFPGRFSGRQFSNSRSEMNVSTLELGDSALYLCASSLASAGNYGYTFGSGTRLTVV.